The entry below describes one T cell receptor (beta chain). What antigen it recognizes has not been identified. No base qualities exist here, and no much larger clone lies one base off it. Per the publication, the treatment or condition label means: roughly 10-day PBMC culture with coronavirus spike peptide pools or control peptides (ViraFEST assay). The ViraFEST assay was used in the study, in which antigen-specific T cells were expanded with peptide pools and expanded clonotypes were subsequently identified by TCR sequencing. Positive SARS-CoV-2 PCR tests in the convalescent patients dated from March to December 2020, before Alpha, Beta and Delta variants emerged in the United States. Each well held 2 million to 2.5 million PBMCs cultured with 10 ug/ml peptide pools in IMDM containing around 5% human AB serum and 9.5 to 10 IU/ml IL-2. On days 3 and 7, half of the culture medium was replaced with fresh IL-2-containing medium. Once the cells had been in culture for approximately 10 days, the EasySep CD4+ T cell isolation kit was used to isolate CD4+ T cells by negative selection. Ficoll-Paque Plus gradient centrifugation was used to isolate PBMCs from whole blood, and the isolated PBMCs were then either used fresh or cryopreserved at -140C. In general, triplicate wells were set up for every culture condition.

This sample stems from a study of vaccination and CD4 T cells after COVID-19 (dated by TCRdb to the early 2020s). Turning to the overall study: Convalescent patients had a positive SARS-CoV-2 result on nasal swab PCR, and of these patients, several had mild disease and one had severe disease. The convalescent cohort comprised six males and four females, including two Hispanic individuals, seven Caucasians, two Asians and one multiracial person. Two doses of either the Pfizer-BioNTech BNT162b2 vaccine (n=8) or the Moderna mRNA-1273 vaccine (n=2) were administered to participants. Post-COVID blood samples were collected from convalescent patients a median of around 100 days after diagnosis, with a range of roughly 30 to 161 days. Post-vaccine blood samples were taken a median of about 72 days after the second vaccine dose, with a range of roughly 13 to 250 days. The cultures were stimulated with overlapping spike peptide pools from SARS-CoV-2 and from the common cold coronaviruses HCoV-NL63, HCoV-OC43 and HCoV-229E. Control cultures used a CEFX viral epitope pool as positive control, an HIV-1 Nef peptide pool as negative control, or no peptide. In around ten COVID-19 convalescent patients and a handful of infection-naive healthy vaccine recipients, the spike-specific CD4+ TCR repertoire before mRNA vaccination was compared with the repertoire after mRNA vaccination. Study-wide findings and limitations: Of the vaccine-specific clones in convalescent patients, 304 of 307, or nearly all, reacted only to SARS-CoV-2 spike and did not cross-react with common cold coronaviruses. The median count of SARS-CoV-2-reactive clonotypes went up from 20 to 25 after infection to a few dozen after vaccination, although the change was not significant. In convalescent patients, a median around 84% of post-vaccine SARS-CoV-2-reactive clones were detected only after vaccination, and vaccine-specific priming was suggested by this finding. The number of convalescent patients in the study was relatively small, and the study did not examine early timepoints following natural infection.

The library was produced with PCR. TCR sequencing of DNA from cultured CD4+ T cells used the Oncomine TCR Beta short-read assay at the Johns Hopkins FTIC core. Genomic DNA was extracted from the cultured CD4+ T cells with the QIAamp micro DNA kit. Oncomine TCR Beta libraries made from cultured CD4+ T cells were pooled using unique dual indexes and sequenced on an Illumina iSeq 100. For the original study's pipeline: Non-productive sequences were removed, and CDR3s not starting with C, not ending with F or W, or shorter than 7 amino acids were discarded. The MANAFEST web application identified antigen-specific clonotypes by comparing peptide-stimulated wells against reference wells and other culture wells. To be called positive, a clone needed an FDR below 0.05, an odds ratio above 5, and a productive frequency above 0.1% in at least two of three replicate wells. Cross-reactive clonotypes were defined as significantly expanded in both SARS-CoV-2 spike wells and at least one common cold coronavirus spike condition. Using R version 3.6.1, CDR3 homology was evaluated through Levenshtein distances (stringdist) along with unrooted phylogenetic trees (ape). TCRdb trimmed public reads at Q25 via fastp, called clones via MiXCR and kept in-frame beta chains. Each entry merges the rows of one CDR3 protein and shows their most common DNA and genes. The V and J calls follow TCRdb's processing rather than the paper's. The sample profile shows 12,000 or so distinct CDR3 sequences; around 48% of them were found once. Jointly, the top ten make up just over 20% of the sample.

The V and J ends are trimmed by 3 bases and 10 bases, leaving 19 bases between them. Including cysteine and phenylalanine, the CDR3 has 16 amino acids. Left in the record is the CDR3 DNA by itself, 48 bases read in frame from the first base. In the germline V gene, CDR1 corresponds to KGHSH and CDR2 to LQKENI. The V gene is TRBV18 and the J gene is TRBJ1-6, with a tentative D gene TRBD1 over 6 matching bases. Material for sequencing was CD4+ T cells from blood, cultured in vitro. This TCR derives from a human donor who had recovered from COVID-19. This receptor carries the CDR3 CASSPSLRGWWSPLHF. The nucleotide sequence is given as TGTGCCAGCTCACCGTCGCTCAGGGGATGGTGGTCACCCCTCCACTTT.